The 26 T cell receptor beta chains below come from one sample, sequenced in a study of OX40 agonist ivuxolimab in advanced cancers. Assay: immunoSEQ multiplex PCR; the TCRdb copy retains only in-frame clones and omits some. Among 80,000 to 95,000 clones listed, around 90% were seen once. The sample in question was CD4+ or CD8+ T cells sorted from blood, obtained in a trial of the OX40 agonist ivuxolimab. The source is an adult with an advanced solid tumor such as melanoma, head and neck, liver or kidney cancer.

The CDR3 region has the DNA TGTGCCTGGATTCCAAGGGGACAGCCAATAGCTGAGCAGTTCTTC. Its protein is CAWIPRGQPIAEQFF. The chain employs TRBV30 and TRBJ2-1, with 7 bases aligning to TRBD1. CDR1 GTSNPN and CDR2 SVGIG come from the germline V gene (reference sequence). Germline trimming cut 4 bases from V and 9 bases from J; bases unmatched to any gene: 15. The CDR3 covers 15 residues.

The chain recombines TRBV9 with TRBJ2-7; D might be TRBD2 (5 bases). From germline, CDR1 is SGDLS and CDR2 YYNGEE. The V gene lost 0 bases and the J gene lost 0 bases, with 10 bases spanning the gap. The CDR3 loop spans 15 amino acids. CDR3 in amino acids: CASSVAASYSYEQYF. The CDR3 DNA follows: TGTGCCAGCAGCGTAGCGGCTAGCTACTCCTACGAGCAGTACTTC.

This clone was picked up one time. The chain couples TRBV28 to TRBJ2-1, with a tentative D call TRBD1 (5 bases). The CDR3 is 13 amino acids. V lost 5 bases and J 7 bases, leaving 12 bases between the germline ends. Germline loops: CDR1 MDHEN, CDR2 SYDVKM. The chain's CDR3 is CASSVGHGNEQFF. Written as DNA, the CDR3 is TGTGCCAGCAGTGTGGGGCACGGGAATGAGCAGTTCTTC.

For this clone: At one boundary the junction diverges from the germline segment, which might be a read error. Other DNA sequences from this sample encode an identical CDR3 as well. The chain employs TRBV7-9 and TRBJ2-3, with TRBD2 matching 12 bases. This CDR3 is 16 amino acids long. Germline lookup yields CDR1 SEHNR and CDR2 FQNEAQ (reference sequence). DNA for the CDR3: TGCGCCAGCAGCTTGACTAGCGGGAGTGGAACAGATACGCAGTATTTT. Translating gives CASSLTSGSGTDTQYF.

The CDR3 sequence: CASSEARDGEQYF. Written as DNA, the CDR3 is TGTGCCAGCAGTGAAGCTCGCGACGGCGAGCAGTACTTC. This chain uses TRBV2 with TRBJ2-7, with D unresolved. In germline, CDR1 is SNHLY, CDR2 FYNNEI. Between the trimmed V and J ends, which lost 0 bases and 6 bases, there was a span of 9 bases. The CDR3 spans 13 residues.

This chain uses TRBV6-1 with TRBJ2-1; D is perhaps TRBD2 (5 bases). Per the germline V gene, CDR1 is MNHNS and CDR2 is SASEGT. This CDR3 has 14 residues. V was pared by 8 bases and J by 2 bases, with 13 bases between. The CDR3, as DNA: TGTGCCAGCCGCGGAGGACCCCCCTACAATGAGCAGTTCTTC. Translated, it gives CASRGGPPYNEQFF.

The chain is built from TRBV20-1 and TRBJ2-7; D gene uncertain. The CDR3 covers 10 residues. Trimming left V 3 bases short and J 5 bases short, with 5 bases between. CDR1 is DFQATT and CDR2 is SNEGSKA in the germline V gene (reference sequence). CDR3 in amino acids: CSASPHEQYF. CDR3 nucleotide sequence: TGCAGTGCTAGTCCCCACGAGCAGTACTTC.

This clone is a singleton in its sample. V usage is TRBV7-2 and J usage is TRBJ1-1, with a weak D call TRBD1 (6 bases). The V and J ends lost 5 bases and 5 bases respectively, with 21 bases between them. Germline values: CDR1 SGHTA, CDR2 FQGNSA. This CDR3 contains 16 residues. CDR3 sequence (DNA): TGTGCCAGCAGCCCCTCGGGGGTGGGGGCGTATACTGAAGCTTTCTTT. It codes for CASSPSGVGAYTEAFF.

This clone has a handful of counts. The chain employs TRBV19 and TRBJ1-5; a weak D match, TRBD1 (6 bases). Trimming took off 7 bases at V and 0 bases at J, with 16 bases between the two ends. Germline V gene lookup returns CDR1 LNHDA and CDR2 SQIVND (reference sequence). The CDR3 consists of 16 residues. The DNA for the CDR3 is TGTGCCAGTATTATGGACAGTCGTTATAGCAATCAGCCCCAGCATTTT. The encoded protein is CASIMDSRYSNQPQHF.

The CDR3 sequence: CALGRPCEKLFF. For the CDR3, the DNA is TGTGCCTTGGGGCGGCCCTGTGAAAAACTGTTTTTT. The gene calls are TRBV19 and TRBJ1-4; D is possibly TRBD1 (5 bases). V lost 11 bases and J lost 7, with 14 bases in between. The CDR3 runs to 12 residues. Germline CDR1 LNHDA, CDR2 SQIVND (reference sequence).

J is TRBJ1-1 and V is TRBV7-2; D not resolved. The CDR3 is made up of 16 amino acids. Germline values: CDR1 SGHTA, CDR2 FQGNSA. Trimming shortened V by 0 bases and J by 1 base, and 12 bases separated the two germline ends. The CDR3 DNA reads as TGTGCCAGCAGCTTAGCTAGCGGGCTCGGGAACACTGAAGCTTTCTTT. It yields the protein CASSLASGLGNTEAFF.

The DNA for the CDR3 is TGTGCCAGCAGCCAGACAGGACCCAACTATGGCTACACCTTC. Amino acid sequence: CASSQTGPNYGYTF. V gene TRBV25-1 combines with J gene TRBJ1-2, with D tentatively TRBD1 (6 bases). Deletions cut 6 bases from V and 2 bases from J, with 13 bases between. In germline, CDR1 is MGHDK, CDR2 SYGVNS. The CDR3 is made up of 14 amino acids.

The chain joins TRBV20-1 to TRBJ1-1, with D unresolved. The germline gives CDR1 DFQATT, CDR2 SNEGSKA (reference sequence). V was clipped by 2 bases and J by 3 bases, with 4 bases between them. The CDR3 is 11 residues long. CDR3 sequence: CSARRDTEAFF. The DNA for the CDR3 is TGCAGTGCTAGAAGGGACACTGAAGCTTTCTTT.

The chain recombines TRBV5-1 with TRBJ2-6; 8 nucleotides align to TRBD1. Losses at the gene ends were 4 bases for V and 3 bases for J; bases not matched to a gene: 6. CDR1 is SGHRS and CDR2 is YFSETQ in the germline V gene. The CDR3 spans 16 residues. The DNA of the CDR3 is TGCGCCAGCAGCCCTCAGGGGGCTGGTGGGGCCAACGTCCTGACTTTC. Its protein is CASSPQGAGGANVLTF.

The genes are TRBV9 and TRBJ1-6; D is ambiguous. The CDR3 totals 15 residues. V was cut by 0 bases and J by 7 bases, with 11 bases left in between. The germline V gene has CDR1 SGDLS and CDR2 YYNGEE. CDR3 DNA sequence: TGTGCCAGCAGCGTAGACGCCACATTCAATTCACCCCTCCACTTT. It yields the protein CASSVDATFNSPLHF.

The V call is TRBV7-2, the J call TRBJ1-5; D ambiguous. Germline CDR1 reads SGHTA; CDR2 reads FQGNSA. The CDR3 is 16 residues long. The V end was cut by 5 bases, the J end by 0 bases, with 14 bases between. CDR3 nucleotides: TGTGCCAGCAGCCCCCTCGGTTTTGGTAGCAATCAGCCCCAGCATTTT. Amino acids: CASSPLGFGSNQPQHF.

This clone was recorded a few times. The V and J genes are TRBV6-6 and TRBJ1-1; D perhaps matches TRBD1 (6 bases). Germline values: CDR1 MNHNY, CDR2 SVGAGI (reference sequence). The CDR3 has 13 residues. Trimming stripped 6 bases from V and 4 bases from J, with 12 bases between. The CDR3 reads CASSEQGITEAFF. CDR3 sequence (DNA): TGTGCCAGCAGCGAACAGGGCATCACTGAAGCTTTCTTT.

V and J are TRBV5-5 and TRBJ2-7; D unclear. V gave up 0 bases and J gave up 3 bases, with 10 bases separating them. In germline, CDR1 is SGHKS, CDR2 YYEKEE (reference sequence). CDR3 length: 14 amino acids. The CDR3 reads CASSLEVHIYEQYF. The CDR3 DNA sequence: TGTGCCAGCAGCTTGGAAGTTCATATCTACGAGCAGTACTTC.

The CDR3, as DNA: TGTGCCAGCAGCCAAGATCAGAGGACAGGGTATCACGAGCAGTACTTC. This translates into CASSQDQRTGYHEQYF. V and J are TRBV14 and TRBJ2-7, with TRBD1 identical over 8 bases. Germline CDR1 and CDR2: SGHDN and FVKESK. With V trimmed by 0 bases and J by 5 bases, 9 bases remained unmatched. CDR3 length: 16 amino acids.

The CDR3 DNA is TGTGCCAGTAGTATAACCGGGACAGGGGGATCCCCTGGGGCCAACGTCCTGACTTTC. Protein: CASSITGTGGSPGANVLTF. This rearrangement joins TRBV19 to TRBJ2-6, with 11 bases matching TRBD1. The V gene's germline CDR1 is LNHDA and CDR2 SQIVND (reference sequence). Trimming cost V 2 bases and J 2 bases; bases outside gene matches: 8. CDR3 size: 19 residues. Full variable domain (rest looked up from reference TRBV19 and TRBJ2-6): DGGITQSPKYLFRKEGQNVTLSCEQNLNHDAMYWYRQDPGQGLRLIYYSQIVNDFQKGDIAEGYSVSREKKESFPLTVTSAQKNPTAFYLCASSITGTGGSPGANVLTFGAGSRLTVL.

This clone has more than one count but fewer than ten. This same CDR3 is encoded by further DNA sequences in the sample. The rearrangement joins TRBV6-5 to TRBJ1-2; 8 bases fit TRBD1. This CDR3 comprises 14 residues. The germline CDR1 and CDR2 sequences are MNHEY and SVGAGI. The ends lost 0 bases at V and 4 bases at J; junction bases unmatched: 1. The CDR3 nucleotides are TGTGCCAGCAGTTACTCAACAGGGGGCTATGGCTACACCTTC. This codes for CASSYSTGGYGYTF.

V is TRBV28 and J is TRBJ1-1, with 7 bases lining up with TRBD1. Germline trimming cut 6 bases from V and 0 bases from J; bases unmatched to any gene: 10. CDR1 is MDHEN, CDR2 SYDVKM, per germline. The CDR3 is 16 amino acids. The CDR3 protein is CASRGITGAMNTEAFF. The CDR3 DNA is TGTGCCAGCAGAGGGATCACAGGGGCGATGAACACTGAAGCTTTCTTT.

The J gene is TRBJ2-2, the V gene TRBV5-8; the match to TRBD2 covers 7 bases. V lost 4 bases to trimming and J lost 5 bases; unmatched junction nucleotides: 5. The length of the CDR3 is 14 residues. Germline loops: CDR1 SGHTS, CDR2 YDEGEE. The CDR3 DNA is TGTGCCAGCAGCCTGGGACTATCAACCGGGGAGCTGTTTTTT. It yields the protein CASSLGLSTGELFF.

The CDR3 region is CASRQTPRPETQYF. CDR3 sequence (DNA): TGTGCCAGCAGACAAACCCCCCGCCCAGAGACCCAGTACTTC. The chain couples TRBV28 to TRBJ2-5; D unresolved. Germline V gene data show CDR1 as MDHEN and CDR2 as SYDVKM. Trimming cost V 6 bases and J 4 bases, with 15 bases left between them. This CDR3 contains 14 residues.

The chain uses TRBV7-2 and TRBJ2-7, with TRBD1 as a possible D gene (6 bases). Per the germline V gene, CDR1 is SGHTA and CDR2 is FQGNSA. Trimming pared 2 bases from V and 2 bases from J, leaving 13 bases between. CDR3 size: 15 residues. Here the CDR3 DNA reads TGTGCCAGCAGCTTAACAGGGAGCAGGACCTACGAGCAGTACTTC. Translated: CASSLTGSRTYEQYF.

The chain links TRBV30 to TRBJ2-7, with D hard to call. CDR3 size: 11 residues. Trimming left V 1 base short and J 4 bases short, with 5 bases between. Germline V gives CDR1 GTSNPN, CDR2 SVGIG (reference sequence). The CDR3 sequence is CAWSGDYEQYF. DNA of the CDR3: TGTGCCTGGAGTGGAGATTACGAGCAGTACTTC.